These 14 T cell receptor beta chains were sequenced from one sample in a study of early T cells in non-severe SARS-CoV-2 infection. MiXCR was run by TCRdb on the 5' RACE reads, yielding one entry per CDR3 protein. Of approximately 70,000 distinct CDR3 sequences detected, about an eighth appear once; the ten largest clones hold over 11%. The sequenced material came from whole blood. These receptors came from an adult who was a healthcare worker with PCR-confirmed SARS-CoV-2 infection or an uninfected control (not recorded which).

The chain uses TRBV28 and TRBJ2-7; D may be TRBD1 or TRBD2 (5 bases each). With 8 bases removed from V and 1 base from J, the gap between germline ends came to 15 bases. This CDR3 is 14 amino acids long. The germline V gene encodes CDR1 MDHEN and CDR2 SYDVKM. CDR3 bases: TGTGCCAGCGAGACGGGACGGCTATCCTACGAGCAGTACTTC. Translated, it gives CASETGRLSYEQYF.

The V gene is TRBV29-1, the J gene TRBJ1-1; D perhaps matches TRBD1 (5 bases). Germline assignment: CDR1 SQVTM and CDR2 ANQGSEA. The CDR3 totals 10 residues. Between the trimmed V and J ends, which lost 5 bases and 7 bases, there was a span of 8 bases. The CDR3 DNA reads TGCAGCGTTCGACAGAGTGAAGCTTTCTTT. Its protein product is CSVRQSEAFF.

V is TRBV25-1 and J is TRBJ1-5, with D maybe TRBD1 (5 bases). Germline V lookup: CDR1 MGHDK, CDR2 SYGVNS. This CDR3 has 12 amino acids. V was clipped by 4 bases and J by 7 bases, with 8 bases between them. CDR3 DNA sequence: TGTGCCAGCAGTGTAGGGGCGCAGCCCCAGCATTTT. It encodes CASSVGAQPQHF.

This clonotype was detected once. The chain employs TRBV29-1 and TRBJ2-1; the D gene is possibly TRBD1 (5 bases). Germline V gene sequence: CDR1 SQVTM, CDR2 ANQGSEA. The CDR3 spans 12 residues. Trimming left V 1 base short and J 9 bases short, with 10 bases between. The chain's CDR3 is CSVEAGMGEQFF. The CDR3 DNA follows: TGCAGCGTTGAAGCAGGGATGGGTGAGCAGTTCTTC.

The V and J genes are TRBV28 and TRBJ1-2; no definite D call. This CDR3 is built from 15 residues. V was cut by 6 bases and J by 4 bases, with 18 bases left in between. Germline lookup yields CDR1 MDHEN and CDR2 SYDVKM. The DNA for the CDR3 is TGTGCCAGCAGAGGTTCGGAGGCGGCCCTCTATGGCTACACCTTC. It yields the protein CASRGSEAALYGYTF.

This clonotype appeared many times. The chain combines TRBV30 with TRBJ2-4; D ambiguous. The CDR3 has 16 residues. CDR1 is GTSNPN and CDR2 is SVGIG in the germline V gene (reference sequence). The ends were cut back, 3 bases at V and 4 bases at J, with 19 bases in the middle. The CDR3 DNA reads as TGTGCCTGGAGGAAGGGAACCTATTCGATAAAAAACATTCAGTACTTC. The encoded protein is CAWRKGTYSIKNIQYF.

This clonotype appeared many times. Its ends do not fully match the called genes, so a read error is possible. The chain combines TRBV4-1 with TRBJ2-7; TRBD2 might be the D (5 bases). The germline V gene has CDR1 MGHRA and CDR2 YSYEKL. The CDR3 length is 15 residues. The CDR3 DNA reads TGCGCCAGCAGCCAAGAGTCCGGGGAGTTGGCAGCAGTAGACTTC. Translated: CASSQESGELAAVDF.

The J gene is TRBJ1-4, the V gene TRBV4-1; weak D call: TRBD1 (6 bases). The CDR3 consists of 15 residues. V lost 4 bases and J lost 8, with 17 bases in between. Germline lookup yields CDR1 MGHRA and CDR2 YSYEKL. CDR3 residues: CASSPLGGRREKLFF. For the CDR3, the DNA is TGCGCCAGCAGCCCCCTAGGGGGGCGACGGGAAAAACTGTTTTTT.

A few counts support this clonotype. The rearrangement uses TRBV18 and TRBJ2-4; TRBD1 matches at 10 bases. Germline loops: CDR1 KGHSH, CDR2 LQKENI. The junction had 2 bases not matched to a gene; V was cut back by 0 bases and J by 6 bases. This CDR3 is built from 15 residues. CDR3 sequence (DNA): TGTGCCAGCTCACCACCGACAGGGGGCTTAAACATTCAGTACTTC. Amino acids: CASSPPTGGLNIQYF.

Notes on this clonotype: A read error is possible here, since a much larger clone lies one base away. The V gene is TRBV7-9, the J gene TRBJ1-1; TRBD1 aligns across 9 bases. V was pared by 6 bases and J by 5 bases, with 10 bases of the junction left unmatched. The CDR3 is made up of 15 amino acids. Germline-derived CDR1 and CDR2 are SEHNR and FQNEAQ (reference sequence). The CDR3 region is CASRPGQGAITEAFF. The CDR3 bases are TGTGCCAGCAGACCGGGACAGGGAGCAATAACTGAAGCTTTCTTT.

This clonotype was seen many times. The rearrangement links TRBV7-9 to TRBJ2-3; D is unresolved. V was clipped by 4 bases and J by 2 bases, with 10 bases between them. The length of the CDR3 is 14 residues. Germline V gives CDR1 SEHNR, CDR2 FQNEAQ (reference sequence). The CDR3 loop reads CASSSDRDTDTQYF. The CDR3 DNA reads as TGTGCCAGCAGCTCCGACCGCGACACAGATACGCAGTATTTT.

This clonotype showed up just a few times. This chain uses TRBV28 with TRBJ2-2, with D possibly being TRBD1 or TRBD2 (7 bases each). The CDR3 loop spans 18 amino acids. Per germline, CDR1 MDHEN and CDR2 SYDVKM. The V gene lost 4 bases and the J gene lost 2 bases, with 20 bases spanning the gap. The CDR3 sequence: CASSSTGGGTVNTGELFF. In DNA form, the CDR3 reads TGTGCCAGCAGTTCCACCGGGGGAGGGACAGTCAACACCGGGGAGCTGTTTTTT.

This clonotype was detected many times. The V call is TRBV29-1, the J call TRBJ2-1; D unclear. Germline V gives CDR1 SQVTM, CDR2 ANQGSEA. The CDR3 sequence is 12 residues long. The V end lost 4 bases, the J end lost 6 bases, and 10 bases lay between the germline ends. Here the CDR3 reads CSVARGVNEQFF. CDR3 nucleotide sequence: TGCAGCGTTGCTCGAGGCGTCAATGAGCAGTTCTTC.

This clonotype has only a few counts. This chain connects TRBV12-3 or TRBV12-4 to TRBJ1-5, with D possibly being TRBD1 (5 bases). V lost 3 bases, J lost 11 bases, and 14 bases lay in between. CDR3 length equals 13 residues. CDR3 sequence reads: CASSLGGEATQHF. The CDR3 DNA sequence: TGTGCCAGCAGTTTGGGGGGGGAGGCGACCCAGCATTTT.